This T cell receptor (beta chain) was sequenced in a study of shared clonotypes between healthy human individuals. Naive-designated CD8 cells lacked CD45RO, were positively enriched for CCR7, and omitted terminally differentiated effector memory CD45RA+ cells. J was trimmed by 1 base and V by 5 bases; bases with no gene match: 8. CDR1 SSHAT and CDR2 FNYEAQ come from the germline V gene (reference sequence). The CDR3 totals 16 residues. The assay was immunoSEQ multiplex PCR, and TCRdb's table has in-frame clones only and misses some. Among 800,000 to 950,000 clones listed, 96% were seen once. The TCR sequence derives from a man aged 25-40 years in good health. The sequenced material came from naive CD8+ T cells sorted from blood. This chain links TRBV7-7 with TRBJ1-3; 7 nucleotides agree with TRBD1. CDR3 in amino acids: CASSPHLGQSGNTIYF. CDR3 DNA: TGTGCCAGCAGCCCTCACTTGGGACAGTCTGGAAACACCATATATTTT.